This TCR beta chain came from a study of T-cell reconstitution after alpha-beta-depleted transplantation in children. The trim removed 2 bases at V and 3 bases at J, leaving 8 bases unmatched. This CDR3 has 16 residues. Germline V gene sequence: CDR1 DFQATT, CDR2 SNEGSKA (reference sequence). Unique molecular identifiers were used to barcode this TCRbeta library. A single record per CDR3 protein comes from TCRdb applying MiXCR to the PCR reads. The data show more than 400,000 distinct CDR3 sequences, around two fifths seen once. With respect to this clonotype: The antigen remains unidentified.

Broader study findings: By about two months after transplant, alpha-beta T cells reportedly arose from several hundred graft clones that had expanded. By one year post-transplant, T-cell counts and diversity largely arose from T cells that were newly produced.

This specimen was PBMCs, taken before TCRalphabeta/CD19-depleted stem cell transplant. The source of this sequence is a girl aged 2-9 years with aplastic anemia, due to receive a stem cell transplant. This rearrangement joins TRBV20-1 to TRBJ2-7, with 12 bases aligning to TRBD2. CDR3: CSARRLAGETLYEQYF. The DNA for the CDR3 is TGCAGTGCTAGAAGACTAGCGGGAGAAACTCTCTACGAGCAGTACTTC.